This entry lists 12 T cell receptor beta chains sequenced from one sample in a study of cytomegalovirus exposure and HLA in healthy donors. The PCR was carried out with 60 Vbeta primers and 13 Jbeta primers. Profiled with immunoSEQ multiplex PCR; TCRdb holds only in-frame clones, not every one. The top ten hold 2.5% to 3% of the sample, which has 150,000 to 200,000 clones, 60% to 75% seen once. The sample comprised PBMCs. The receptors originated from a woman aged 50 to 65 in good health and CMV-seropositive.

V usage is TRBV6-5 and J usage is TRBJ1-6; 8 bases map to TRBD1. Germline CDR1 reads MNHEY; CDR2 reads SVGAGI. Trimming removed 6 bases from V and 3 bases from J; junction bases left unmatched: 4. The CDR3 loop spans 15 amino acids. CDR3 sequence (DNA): TGTGCCAGCAGAGACAGGGGAATCTATAATTCACCCCTCCACTTT. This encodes CASRDRGIYNSPLHF.

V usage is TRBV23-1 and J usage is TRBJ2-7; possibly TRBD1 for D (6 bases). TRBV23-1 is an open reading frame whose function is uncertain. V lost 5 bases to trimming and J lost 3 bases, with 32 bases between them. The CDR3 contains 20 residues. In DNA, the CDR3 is TGCGCCAGCAGTACAGGGCTGGGGGCAGCAACTCTAGGATGGTACTACGAGCAGTACTTC. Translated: CASSTGLGAATLGWYYEQYF.

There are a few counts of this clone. The chain's CDR3 is CASSLGGYGYTF. The CDR3 region has the DNA TGCGCCAGCAGCTTGGGAGGTTATGGCTACACCTTC. V is TRBV5-1 and J is TRBJ1-2; no clear D gene. The germline V and J ends were trimmed by 0 bases and 5 bases, with 5 bases remaining between them. Looked up from germline, CDR1 is SGHRS and CDR2 is YFSETQ. This CDR3 is 12 amino acids long.

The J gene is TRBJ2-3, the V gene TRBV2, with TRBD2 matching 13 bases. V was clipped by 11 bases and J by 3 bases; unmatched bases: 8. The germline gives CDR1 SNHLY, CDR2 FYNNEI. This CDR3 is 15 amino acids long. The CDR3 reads CAGGLAGERTDTQYF. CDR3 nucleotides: TGTGCCGGTGGACTAGCGGGGGAGAGGACAGATACGCAGTATTTT.

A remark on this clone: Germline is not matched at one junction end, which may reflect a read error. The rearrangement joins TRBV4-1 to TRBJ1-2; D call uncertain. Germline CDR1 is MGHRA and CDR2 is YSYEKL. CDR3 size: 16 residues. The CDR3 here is CASSQESRNYNYGYPF. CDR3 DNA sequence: TGCGCCAGCAGCCAAGAAAGTCGGAATTATAACTATGGCTACCCCTTC.

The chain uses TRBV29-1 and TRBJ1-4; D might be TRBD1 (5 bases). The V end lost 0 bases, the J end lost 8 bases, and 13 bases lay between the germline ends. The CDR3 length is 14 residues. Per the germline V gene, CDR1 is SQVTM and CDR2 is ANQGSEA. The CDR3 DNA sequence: TGCAGCGTTGAAGATGCTACAGGCCGAGAAAAACTGTTTTTT. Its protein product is CSVEDATGREKLFF.

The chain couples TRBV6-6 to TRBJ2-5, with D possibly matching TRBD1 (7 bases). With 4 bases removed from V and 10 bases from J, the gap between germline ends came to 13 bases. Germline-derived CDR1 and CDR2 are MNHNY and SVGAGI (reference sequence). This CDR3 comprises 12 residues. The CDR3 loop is CASSFTGEDQYF. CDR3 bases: TGTGCCAGCAGTTTTACAGGGGAGGACCAGTACTTC.

In DNA form, the CDR3 reads TGTGCCTGGAGTGGGACTTTCTCTGGAAACACCATATATTTT. Translation gives CAWSGTFSGNTIYF. V usage is TRBV30 and J usage is TRBJ1-3; no definite D call. From germline, CDR1 is GTSNPN and CDR2 SVGIG (reference sequence). The ends were cut back, 1 base at V and 0 bases at J, with 7 bases in the middle. This CDR3 contains 14 residues.

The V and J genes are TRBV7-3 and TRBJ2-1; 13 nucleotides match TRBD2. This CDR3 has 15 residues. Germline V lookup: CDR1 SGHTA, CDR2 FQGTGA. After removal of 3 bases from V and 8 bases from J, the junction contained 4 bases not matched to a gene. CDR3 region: CASSLTSGGIDEQFF. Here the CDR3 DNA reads TGTGCCAGCAGCTTGACTAGCGGGGGGATCGATGAGCAGTTCTTC.

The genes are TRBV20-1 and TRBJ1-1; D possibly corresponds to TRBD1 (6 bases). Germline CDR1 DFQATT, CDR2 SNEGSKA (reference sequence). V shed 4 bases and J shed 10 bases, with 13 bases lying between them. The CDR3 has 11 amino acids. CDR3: CSATKQGPAFF. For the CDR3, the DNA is TGCAGTGCTACCAAACAGGGCCCAGCTTTCTTT.

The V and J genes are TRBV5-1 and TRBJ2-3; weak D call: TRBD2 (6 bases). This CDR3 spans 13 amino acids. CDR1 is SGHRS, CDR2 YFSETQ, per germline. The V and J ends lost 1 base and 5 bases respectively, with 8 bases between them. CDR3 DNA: TGCGCCAGCAGCTTGCCGGGGGAAGATACGCAGTATTTT. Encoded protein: CASSLPGEDTQYF.

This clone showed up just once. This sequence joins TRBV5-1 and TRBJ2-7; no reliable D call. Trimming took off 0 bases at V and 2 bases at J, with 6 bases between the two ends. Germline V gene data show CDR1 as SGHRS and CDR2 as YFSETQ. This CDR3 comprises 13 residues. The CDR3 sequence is CASSLDSPYEQYF. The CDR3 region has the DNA TGCGCCAGCAGCTTGGACAGCCCCTACGAGCAGTACTTC.